Sequencing of this T cell receptor (beta chain) was carried out in a study of cytomegalovirus exposure and HLA in healthy donors. This clone was found a few times. Primers: 60 Vbeta forward and 13 Jbeta reverse. The table came from immunoSEQ multiplex PCR; TCRdb's copy has only in-frame clones and leaves some out. The data contain 100,000 to 150,000 clones, about 10% of them seen just once; the ten biggest clones take up around 5%. Trimming at V came to 0 bases and at J to 4 bases, leaving 3 bases not matched to a gene. The CDR3 totals 15 residues. Germline loops: CDR1 MNHEY, CDR2 SMNVEV (reference sequence).

V is TRBV27 and J is TRBJ1-5, with TRBD1 identical over 7 bases. This receptor was obtained from a woman under 30 in good health and CMV-seropositive. The sequencing input was PBMCs. The CDR3 nucleotides read TGTGCCAGCAGTTTATCGGGACAGCCAAATCAGCCCCAGCATTTT. Residues: CASSLSGQPNQPQHF.